Following are 6 T cell receptor beta chains from one sample sequenced in a study of cytomegalovirus exposure and HLA in healthy donors. The PCR had 60 Vbeta and 13 Jbeta primers. The table came from immunoSEQ multiplex PCR; TCRdb's copy has only in-frame clones and leaves some out. The repertoire holds 150,000 to 200,000 clones, with roughly 80% as singletons. The material sequenced was PBMCs. The source of these receptors is a male donor in good health and CMV-seropositive.

The J gene is TRBJ2-5, the V gene TRBV4-3; 14 bases agree with TRBD2. Per the germline V gene, CDR1 is LGHNA and CDR2 is YSLEER. V was clipped by 1 base and J by 2 bases; unmatched bases: 3. The CDR3 extends over 17 amino acids. DNA of the CDR3: TGCGCCAGCAGCCAAGGGGGACTAGCGGGAGCTCAAGAGACCCAGTACTTC. Translation: CASSQGGLAGAQETQYF.

The V and J genes are TRBV27 and TRBJ1-6, with 8 bases aligning to TRBD1. This CDR3 spans 16 amino acids. V dropped 8 bases and J dropped 0; count of bases not matched to a gene: 6. Germline CDR1 MNHEY, CDR2 SMNVEV (reference sequence). The CDR3 coding sequence is TGTGCCAGCGGTCATACAGGGGGCTCCTATAATTCACCCCTCCACTTT. Translated: CASGHTGGSYNSPLHF.

The V and J genes are TRBV7-2 and TRBJ1-3; the D gene is possibly TRBD1 (5 bases). The CDR3 is 13 amino acids. V was pared by 3 bases and J by 6 bases, with 9 bases between. Germline V gene sequence: CDR1 SGHTA, CDR2 FQGNSA. The DNA for the CDR3 is TGTGCCAGCAGCTTTAGGACATTAAACACCATATATTTT. The encoded protein is CASSFRTLNTIYF. The full variable domain, with the rest looked up from reference TRBV7-2 and TRBJ1-3, is GAGVSQSPSNKVTEKGKDVELRCDPISGHTALYWYRQSLGQGLEFLIYFQGNSAPDKSGLPSDRFSAERTGGSVSTLTIQRTQQEDSAVYLCASSFRTLNTIYFGEGSWLTVV.

This chain joins TRBV7-2 and TRBJ1-6, with 8 nucleotides matching TRBD1. Losses at the gene ends were 3 bases for V and 10 bases for J; bases not matched to a gene: 11. Germline CDR1 SGHTA, CDR2 FQGNSA. The length of the CDR3 is 16 residues. The CDR3 spells CASSLAGGTGHSPLHF. As DNA, the CDR3 is TGTGCCAGCAGCTTGGCCGGAGGGACAGGACACTCACCCCTCCACTTT.

Note on this clone: The junction departs from the called germline gene at one end, perhaps through a read error. Other DNA sequences in the sample encode the same CDR3. The chain couples TRBV11-1 to TRBJ2-2; 8 nucleotides agree with TRBD1. Germline CDR1 and CDR2: SGHAT and FQDESV (reference sequence). This CDR3 spans 15 amino acids. The CDR3 sequence is CASSLTGVNTGELFF. The CDR3 DNA follows: TGCGCCAGCAGCCTGACAGGGGTGAACACCGGGGAGCTGTTTTTT. The full variable domain, with the rest looked up from reference TRBV11-1 and TRBJ2-2, is EAEVAQSPRYKITEKSQAVAFWCDPISGHATLYWYRQILGQGPELLVQFQDESVVDDSQLPKDRFSAERLKGVDSTLKIQPAELGDSAMYLCASSLTGVNTGELFFGEGSRLTVL.

This clone was detected only a few times. The chain recombines TRBV29-1 with TRBJ2-3; TRBD2 matches at 10 bases. The CDR3 consists of 14 residues. Germline values: CDR1 SQVTM, CDR2 ANQGSEA. With V trimmed by 3 bases and J by 8 bases, 8 bases remained unmatched. DNA for the CDR3: TGCAGCGTTGATTTATCTAGCGGGGGAATTACGCAGTATTTT. It yields the protein CSVDLSSGGITQYF.